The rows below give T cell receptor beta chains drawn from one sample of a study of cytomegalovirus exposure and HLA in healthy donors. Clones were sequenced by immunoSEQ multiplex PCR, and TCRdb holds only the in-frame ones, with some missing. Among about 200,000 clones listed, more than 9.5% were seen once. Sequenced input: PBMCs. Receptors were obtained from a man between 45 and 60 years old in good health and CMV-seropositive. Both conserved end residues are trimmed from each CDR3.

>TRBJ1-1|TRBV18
ASSSRGQGTEAF
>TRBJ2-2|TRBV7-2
ASSLTGQSNTGELF
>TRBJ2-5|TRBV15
ATSKGLVEETQY
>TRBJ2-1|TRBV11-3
ASSFGASGNNEQF
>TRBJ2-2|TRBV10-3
ATRGDFTNTGELF
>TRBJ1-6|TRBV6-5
ASSRGSPENSPLH
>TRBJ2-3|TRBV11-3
ASSLVGQGTDTQY
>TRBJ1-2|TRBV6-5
ARRTGSEGYT
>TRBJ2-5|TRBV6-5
ASSPTSGETQY
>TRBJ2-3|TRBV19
ASSISGLVDTQY
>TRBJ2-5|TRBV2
ASNQLALVETQY
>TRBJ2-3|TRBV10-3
AISESSGGQGDTQY
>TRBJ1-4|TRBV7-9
ASSLRDSDEKLF
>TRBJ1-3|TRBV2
ASSQGNSGNTIY
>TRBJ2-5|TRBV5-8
ASSPGLAGTGETQY
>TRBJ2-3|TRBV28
ASGQGTSTDTQY
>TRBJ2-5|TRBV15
ATSRGVDRGRGETQY
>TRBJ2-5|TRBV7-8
ASSQGRRETQY